These T cell receptor beta chains were read from a single sample in a study of brain T cells in children with intractable seizures. Profiling relied on immunoSEQ multiplex PCR, and the TCRdb table lists in-frame clones only, not all of them. The profile shows about 40,000 clones, approximately 90% of them singletons. Material: peripheral blood, obtained at surgery. The receptors originated from a girl aged 2 to 10 with tuberous sclerosis and intractable seizures. The CDR3 runs from the conserved cysteine through the conserved F or W. The D gene is left open where the match is weak. The size entry is marked missing in some rows and otherwise reads once, few, many or a size class.

-	TRBV5-1	TRBD1	TRBJ1-2	TGCGCCAGCAGCCTAGGACAGGGAGTTATATATGGCTACACCTTC	CASSLGQGVIYGYTF
-	TRBV30	-	TRBJ1-5	TGTGCCTGGAGTACGGGAGGGGCCCAGCCCCAGCATTTT	CAWSTGGAQPQHF
once	TRBV29-1	-	TRBJ2-7	TGCAGCGTTGCGTCTTTAGGACAATTTCGCGAGCAGTACTTC	CSVASLGQFREQYF
-	TRBV20-1	-	TRBJ2-3	TGCAGTGCTAGTGGCGGGGGCTTTCCTGGCACAGATACGCAGTATTTT	CSASGGGFPGTDTQYF
once	TRBV5-6	-	TRBJ1-4	TGTGCCAGCAGCTTGGCGGGGTCAACTAATGAAAAACTGTTTTTT	CASSLAGSTNEKLFF
-	TRBV5-8	-	TRBJ1-5	TGTGCCAGCAGCTCCTACACAAGTATCAGAGGCCAGCCCCAGCATTTT	CASSSYTSIRGQPQHF
-	TRBV19	-	TRBJ1-2	TGTGCCAGTACCCTAGCTGGCTATGGCTACACCTTC	CASTLAGYGYTF
-	TRBV30	-	TRBJ1-2	TGTGCCTGGAGTCTGGGAAGGGGACATTCCTATGGCTACACCTTC	CAWSLGRGHSYGYTF
-	TRBV7-8	-	TRBJ2-5	TGTGCGTCGCGGGTGGGCAGCCAAGAGACCCAGTACTTC	CASRVGSQETQYF
-	TRBV20-1	TRBD2	TRBJ2-1	TGCAGTGCTAGTATCGGGACTGATAGGGAGGGGCAGTTCTTC	CSASIGTDREGQFF
-	TRBV5-4	TRBD1	TRBJ1-2	TGTGCCAGCAGCCGGGACAGAGGCTATGGCTACACCTTC	CASSRDRGYGYTF
-	TRBV12-3/TRBV12-4	-	TRBJ2-7	TGTGCCAGCAGTCCACTACAGGGACACGAGCAGTACTTC	CASSPLQGHEQYF
-	TRBV6-5	-	TRBJ1-2	TGTGCCACCACCCAAGCCGGTCGGGGCTACACCTTC	CATTQAGRGYTF